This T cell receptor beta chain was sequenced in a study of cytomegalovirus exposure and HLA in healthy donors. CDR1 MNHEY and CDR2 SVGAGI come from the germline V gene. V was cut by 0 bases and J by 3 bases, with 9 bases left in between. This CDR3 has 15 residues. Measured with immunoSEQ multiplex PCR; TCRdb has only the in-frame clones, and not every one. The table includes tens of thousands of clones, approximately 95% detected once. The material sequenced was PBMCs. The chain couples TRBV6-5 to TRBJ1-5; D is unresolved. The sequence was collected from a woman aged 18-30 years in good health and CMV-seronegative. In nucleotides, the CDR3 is TGTGCCAGCAGTTACTCGAAACAGAACAATCAGCCCCAGCATTTT. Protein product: CASSYSKQNNQPQHF.